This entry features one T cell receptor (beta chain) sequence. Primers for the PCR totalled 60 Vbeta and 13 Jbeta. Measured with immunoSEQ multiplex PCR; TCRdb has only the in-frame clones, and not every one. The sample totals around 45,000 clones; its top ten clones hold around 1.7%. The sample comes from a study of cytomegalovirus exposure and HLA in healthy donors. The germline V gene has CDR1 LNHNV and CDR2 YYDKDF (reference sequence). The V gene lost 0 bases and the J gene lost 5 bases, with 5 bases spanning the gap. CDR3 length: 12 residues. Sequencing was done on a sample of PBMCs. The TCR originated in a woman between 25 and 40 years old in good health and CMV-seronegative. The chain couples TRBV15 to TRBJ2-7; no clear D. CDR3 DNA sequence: TGTGCCACCAGCAGAGATGAGGACGAGCAGTACTTC. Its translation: CATSRDEDEQYF.